What follows are 20 T cell receptor beta chains derived from one specimen sequenced in a study of T cells after yellow fever vaccination. TCRdb reprocessed the 5' RACE reads via MiXCR and lists one record per CDR3 protein. The table shows 60,000 to 85,000 distinct CDR3 sequences, with around 6.5% occurring only once. The material was CD8+ T cells sorted from PBMCs, obtained about 5 days after the first yellow fever vaccination. These receptor sequences come from a young man who received the YFV17D yellow fever vaccine.

The chain combines TRBV7-6 with TRBJ2-1; 8 bases align to TRBD1. CDR1 is SGHVS and CDR2 is FNYEAQ in the germline V gene. The CDR3 covers 13 residues. With 5 bases clipped from V and 6 bases from J, the junction kept 3 bases outside the gene matches. CDR3 amino acids: CASSQTGGNEQFF. CDR3 sequence (DNA): TGTGCCAGCAGCCAAACAGGGGGCAATGAGCAGTTCTTC.

There are a few counts of this clonotype. The chain employs TRBV29-1 and TRBJ1-1; TRBD1 is a possible D gene (5 bases). V was trimmed by 6 bases and J by 4 bases, leaving 12 bases between them. CDR1 SQVTM and CDR2 ANQGSEA come from the germline V gene. The length of the CDR3 is 12 residues. The CDR3: CSVGTGGTEAFF. CDR3 nucleotides: TGCAGCGTCGGGACGGGTGGCACTGAAGCTTTCTTT.

A few counts support this clonotype. The chain is built from TRBV27 and TRBJ2-6; 9 bases agree with TRBD1. This CDR3 contains 17 residues. Germline CDR1 and CDR2: MNHEY and SMNVEV (reference sequence). The trim removed 6 bases at V and 1 base at J, leaving 7 bases unmatched. As DNA, the CDR3 is TGTGCCAGCAGCCGACAGGGGGTTCCGTCTGGGGCCAACGTCCTGACTTTC. Amino acid sequence: CASSRQGVPSGANVLTF.

This clonotype was seen a few times. The V and J genes are TRBV12-3 or TRBV12-4 and TRBJ2-7; 8 bases match TRBD2. The CDR3 sequence is 15 residues long. J was trimmed by 6 bases and V by 5 bases; bases with no gene match: 12. The CDR3 nucleotides read TGTGCCAGCAGTGCCCCCGGGACTAGTCTTCCCGAGCAGTACTTC. Protein sequence: CASSAPGTSLPEQYF.

This clonotype was observed at least ten times. This sequence joins TRBV12-3 or TRBV12-4 and TRBJ1-1; 7 nucleotides line up with TRBD1. The CDR3 sequence is 13 residues long. The ends lost 6 bases at V and 3 bases at J; junction bases unmatched: 4. This chain's CDR3 is CASRKTGDTEAFF. CDR3 DNA sequence: TGTGCCAGCAGAAAAACAGGGGACACTGAAGCTTTCTTT.

Only a few counts were recorded for this clonotype. This chain joins TRBV7-9 and TRBJ1-5, with TRBD1 as a possible D gene (6 bases). The V gene lost 2 bases and the J gene lost 7 bases, with 12 bases spanning the gap. Germline V gene lookup returns CDR1 SEHNR and CDR2 FQNEAQ (reference sequence). This CDR3 contains 14 residues. The CDR3 is CASSLNRDGQPQHF. DNA of the CDR3: TGTGCCAGCAGCTTAAACAGGGACGGGCAGCCCCAGCATTTT.

This clonotype was seen repeatedly, ten times or more. The DNA for the CDR3 is TGTGCCAGCAGCTTCGGGCTCCTGGATGAAGCTTTCTTT. Protein: CASSFGLLDEAFF. The chain carries TRBV7-2 and TRBJ1-1; D remains unclear. CDR1 is SGHTA and CDR2 is FQGNSA in the germline V gene. The CDR3 contains 13 residues. Trimming shortened V by 3 bases and J by 7 bases, and 12 bases separated the two germline ends.

This clonotype was seen many times. This chain connects TRBV4-3 to TRBJ2-3; D is possibly TRBD2 (6 bases). This CDR3 comprises 17 residues. Germline lookup yields CDR1 LGHNA and CDR2 YSLEER. V lost 0 bases to trimming and J lost 0 bases, with 13 bases between them. CDR3 sequence (DNA): TGCGCCAGCAGCCAAGATATAGGGACTTCAAGCACAGATACGCAGTATTTT. Amino acid sequence: CASSQDIGTSSTDTQYF.

The sample holds many counts of this clonotype. The V and J genes are TRBV6-1 and TRBJ2-2; D is undetermined. Trimming pared 6 bases from V and 6 bases from J, leaving 11 bases between. The germline CDR1 and CDR2 sequences are MNHNS and SASEGT. The CDR3 is made up of 13 amino acids. This chain's CDR3 is CASRPTGPGELFF. In DNA form, the CDR3 reads TGTGCCAGCAGGCCCACGGGCCCCGGGGAGCTGTTTTTT.

This clonotype came up a few times. The gene calls are TRBV2 and TRBJ2-3; TRBD2 is a possible D gene (6 bases). V gave up 6 bases and J gave up 11 bases, with 24 bases separating them. The CDR3 runs to 15 residues. The germline gives CDR1 SNHLY, CDR2 FYNNEI. The DNA for the CDR3 is TGTGCCAGCAGATTGACCGGGACTGGGCGCCTCAGGCAGTATTTT. Protein: CASRLTGTGRLRQYF.

This clonotype came up many times. The chain recombines TRBV7-2 with TRBJ1-4, with 9 bases lining up with TRBD1. The V and J ends lost 4 bases and 8 bases, in that order; junction bases with no gene match: 8. Germline assignment: CDR1 SGHTA and CDR2 FQGNSA. This CDR3 has 15 amino acids. Here the CDR3 reads CASSSPLDRGEKLFF. The CDR3 DNA reads TGTGCCAGCAGCTCTCCGTTGGACAGGGGCGAAAAACTGTTTTTT.

This clonotype was recorded a few times. This rearrangement joins TRBV11-2 to TRBJ2-2, with D unresolved. The CDR3 has 14 amino acids. The germline V gene has CDR1 SGHAT and CDR2 FQNNGV. Trimming stripped 1 base from V and 2 bases from J, with 5 bases between. This CDR3 is CASSLAPNTGELFF. The CDR3 DNA follows: TGTGCCAGCAGCTTAGCCCCTAACACCGGGGAGCTGTTTTTT.

The chain carries TRBV15 and TRBJ1-1; a weak D match, TRBD1 (6 bases). The CDR3 is 15 residues long. Germline V gives CDR1 LNHNV, CDR2 YYDKDF (reference sequence). Trimming removed 0 bases at V and 4 bases at J, with 12 bases between. In DNA form, the CDR3 reads TGTGCCACCAGCAGAGATCGGGGCAGGGGCACTGAAGCTTTCTTT. This codes for CATSRDRGRGTEAFF.

This clonotype showed up just a few times. The chain is built from TRBV7-9 and TRBJ2-2; D is unclear. Germline CDR1 reads SEHNR; CDR2 reads FQNEAQ (reference sequence). V was trimmed by 4 bases and J by 5 bases, leaving 8 bases between them. The CDR3 is 13 residues long. The CDR3 loop is CASSSDRTGELFF. The CDR3 DNA reads TGTGCCAGCAGCTCGGACCGAACCGGGGAGCTGTTTTTT.

CDR3 loop: CASSTNYGYTF. The CDR3 DNA reads as TGTGCCAGCAGCACAAATTATGGCTACACCTTC. The V gene is TRBV7-9, the J gene TRBJ1-2; no definite D call. The germline CDR1 and CDR2 sequences are SEHNR and FQNEAQ (reference sequence). The CDR3 totals 11 residues. V shed 5 bases and J shed 5 bases, with 6 bases lying between them.

V and J are TRBV7-8 and TRBJ2-7; D ambiguous. The CDR3 extends over 14 amino acids. The germline gives CDR1 SGHVS, CDR2 FQNEAQ. Trimming stripped 2 bases from V and 5 bases from J, with 13 bases between. The CDR3 sequence is CASSLPHKENEQYF. The CDR3 DNA reads as TGTGCCAGCAGCTTACCGCACAAGGAGAACGAGCAGTACTTC.

The chain recombines TRBV4-1 with TRBJ1-5; possible D gene TRBD1, 5 bases. The ends were cut back, 0 bases at V and 0 bases at J, with 12 bases in the middle. This CDR3 contains 17 residues. Germline V CDR1 and CDR2: MGHRA, YSYEKL. DNA of the CDR3: TGCGCCAGCAGCCAAGAATCGGGGGGATATAGCAATCAGCCCCAGCATTTT. This sequence encodes CASSQESGGYSNQPQHF.

This chain joins TRBV11-1 and TRBJ1-2; D is unresolved. With 10 bases removed from V and 7 bases from J, the gap between germline ends came to 34 bases. CDR1 is SGHAT, CDR2 FQDESV, per germline (reference sequence). The CDR3 runs to 18 residues. The CDR3, as DNA: TGTGCCACCCCCTTTTTAGCAACGGAACGGGAAGCCCTGCGTGGCTACACCTTC. It specifies CATPFLATEREALRGYTF.

This clonotype showed up many times. The V gene is TRBV7-8, the J gene TRBJ2-1; D possibly corresponds to TRBD1 (5 bases). Trimming shortened V by 4 bases and J by 6 bases, and 7 bases separated the two germline ends. Germline lookup yields CDR1 SGHVS and CDR2 FQNEAQ. The CDR3 has 12 amino acids. CDR3 in amino acids: CASSWGFNEQFF. CDR3 nucleotide sequence: TGTGCCAGCAGCTGGGGCTTCAATGAGCAGTTCTTC.

Worth noting for this clonotype: An end of the junction does not agree with germline; a read error may underlie this. The rearrangement joins TRBV29-1 to TRBJ2-2; a possible D gene is TRBD1 (6 bases). The CDR3 loop spans 13 amino acids. Germline assignment: CDR1 SQVTM and CDR2 ANQGSEA. The CDR3 reads CSATSRDTGKLFF. CDR3 bases: TGCAGCGCAACCTCCAGGGACACCGGGAAGCTGTTTTTT.